Listed below are T cell receptor beta chains from one sample, sequenced in a study of human T cells and chemical hapten exposure. TCRdb used MiXCR to reprocess the RACE reads, holding one entry per CDR3 protein. The table shows more than 300,000 distinct CDR3 sequences, with around 5.5% occurring only once. Sequencing used whole blood, obtained in connection with sensitization to the hapten diphenylcyclopropenone (DPC). The receptors derive from a woman between 18 and 29 years old with alopecia areata. Some clones in this sample may be carry-over from other donors' samples. The conserved cysteine and the conserved F or W are not part of the CDR3 here. Each record gives: V gene, J gene, CDR3 protein.

>TRBV7-2|TRBJ1-2
ASSWDSYGYT
>TRBV6-6|TRBJ2-2
ASSHGQNTGELF
>TRBV27|TRBJ2-7
ASSTGGPDLPSYEQY
>TRBV9|TRBJ2-5
ASSRSGEETQY
>TRBV6-5|TRBJ1-6
ASSYSGGGPPLH
>TRBV28|TRBJ2-3
ASSLFAGPNTDTQY
>TRBV4-3|TRBJ2-5
ASSQDGLAQETQY
>TRBV20-1|TRBJ2-3
SIDSDTQY
>TRBV7-3|TRBJ1-3
ASSLPGPSSGNTIY
>TRBV4-3|TRBJ2-1
ASSQTQGAVYNEQF
>TRBV18|TRBJ2-5
ASSPTQGAQETQY
>TRBV20-1|TRBJ1-6
SARGFWGNSPLH
>TRBV24-1|TRBJ2-3
ATSRRGGEDTQY
>TRBV6-2/TRBV6-3|TRBJ1-1
ASRAPQQGTEAF
>TRBV19|TRBJ1-2
ASSDTGYLSYGYT
>TRBV29-1|TRBJ2-7
SVEDPGQGLSYEQY
>TRBV12-3/TRBV12-4|TRBJ2-1
ASSTTELYDEQF
>TRBV28|TRBJ2-3
ASSSGAATSTDTQY
>TRBV29-1|TRBJ1-1
SVELGSDVPFRGTEAF
>TRBV2|TRBJ1-1
ASSSPVPGAEAF
>TRBV7-2|TRBJ1-3
ASSTGPRNTIY
>TRBV6-5|TRBJ2-4
ASLGGNIQY
>TRBV12-3/TRBV12-4|TRBJ1-5
ASSPGQGGNQPQH
>TRBV7-6|TRBJ2-5
ASSLNGVPNEETQY
>TRBV20-1|TRBJ2-7
SARSLGGRGYEQY
>TRBV7-2|TRBJ1-2
ASSLLVLGDYGYT